The next 27 T cell receptor beta chains were all read from a single sample in a study of OX40 agonist ivuxolimab in advanced cancers. Using immunoSEQ multiplex PCR, the repertoire was profiled, and TCRdb retains in-frame clones only, with some absent. Altogether 60,000 or so clones are present, less than 90% being singletons, with the ten largest covering 4% to 5.5%. Sequenced material: CD4+ or CD8+ T cells sorted from blood, taken in a trial of the OX40 agonist ivuxolimab. These receptors were obtained from an adult with an advanced solid tumor such as melanoma, head and neck, liver or kidney cancer.

The J gene is TRBJ2-2, the V gene TRBV11-2, with unresolved D. Germline CDR1 is SGHAT and CDR2 is FQNNGV. Trimming cost V 6 bases and J 7 bases, with 6 bases left between them. The CDR3 has 11 amino acids. Here the CDR3 reads CASRFGGELFF. The CDR3 DNA sequence: TGTGCCAGCAGGTTCGGCGGGGAGCTGTTTTTT.

The chain joins TRBV19 to TRBJ1-5; D uncertain. Germline CDR1 reads LNHDA; CDR2 reads SQIVND (reference sequence). With 4 bases removed from V and 4 bases from J, the gap between germline ends came to 14 bases. CDR3 length: 15 residues. CDR3 sequence reads: CASSNSLVGNQPQHF. As DNA, the CDR3 is TGTGCCAGTAGTAACTCTCTAGTGGGGAATCAGCCCCAGCATTTT.

This chain uses TRBV27 with TRBJ1-5; 10 nucleotides match TRBD1. This CDR3 spans 14 amino acids. V shed 3 bases and J 5 bases; nucleotides not matched to a gene: 1. Germline assignment: CDR1 MNHEY and CDR2 SMNVEV (reference sequence). The CDR3 DNA reads TGTGCCAGCAGTTTTGGGACAGGGGATCAGCCCCAGCATTTT. Encoded protein: CASSFGTGDQPQHF.

The rearrangement uses TRBV5-1 and TRBJ2-3, with 7 bases lining up with TRBD2. V dropped 6 bases and J dropped 0; count of bases not matched to a gene: 7. There are 15 residues in the CDR3. CDR1 is SGHRS, CDR2 YFSETQ, per germline. This CDR3 is CASKPQAGSTDTQYF. For the CDR3, the DNA is TGCGCCAGCAAACCTCAAGCGGGAAGCACAGATACGCAGTATTTT.

The rearrangement joins TRBV7-9 to TRBJ2-5, with 9 bases identical to TRBD2. In germline, CDR1 is SEHNR, CDR2 FQNEAQ (reference sequence). V shed 2 bases, J shed 5 bases, and the junction held 3 bases outside the gene matches. The CDR3 contains 14 residues. CDR3 sequence reads: CASSLPSGAETQYF. For the CDR3, the DNA is TGTGCCAGCAGCTTACCTAGCGGGGCTGAGACCCAGTACTTC.

The V gene is TRBV2, the J gene TRBJ1-5; possible D gene TRBD1, 5 bases. Trimming cost V 8 bases and J 3 bases, with 17 bases left between them. Germline V gene data show CDR1 as SNHLY and CDR2 as FYNNEI. CDR3 size: 15 residues. CDR3 sequence reads: CASLGDQGLNQPQHF. CDR3 DNA sequence: TGTGCCAGCTTAGGAGACCAGGGTCTCAATCAGCCCCAGCATTTT.

This clone was detected only once. The rearrangement joins TRBV5-6 to TRBJ1-1; D might be TRBD1 (5 bases). CDR3 size: 14 residues. Trimming removed 3 bases at V and 1 base at J, with 10 bases between. The germline V gene has CDR1 SGHDT and CDR2 YYEEEE. CDR3 amino acids: CASSYDSENTEAFF. The CDR3 DNA sequence: TGTGCCAGCAGCTATGACAGTGAGAACACTGAAGCTTTCTTT.

The chain links TRBV9 to TRBJ1-2, with a tentative D call TRBD1 (6 bases). This CDR3 has 14 amino acids. Germline loops: CDR1 SGDLS, CDR2 YYNGEE. V dropped 4 bases and J dropped 4 bases, with 14 bases sitting between them. CDR3 DNA sequence: TGTGCCAGCAGCCCCTCCGGACAGCCCTATGGCTACACCTTC. This codes for CASSPSGQPYGYTF. Supplemented by reference TRBV9 and TRBJ1-2, the full variable domain reads DSGVTQTPKHLITATGQRVTLRCSPRSGDLSVYWYQQSLDQGLQFLIQYYNGEERAKGNILERFSAQQFPDLHSELNLSSLELGDSALYFCASSPSGQPYGYTFGSGTRLTVV.

This chain uses TRBV7-3 with TRBJ1-5; TRBD1 agrees at 7 bases. CDR1 is SGHTA, CDR2 FQGTGA, per germline. J gave up 2 bases and V 5 bases, and 3 bases lay outside the gene matches. This CDR3 is 14 amino acids long. CDR3 nucleotide sequence: TGTGCCAGCAGCCCAACAGGGGGCAATCAGCCCCAGCATTTT. As protein: CASSPTGGNQPQHF.

The chain recombines TRBV28 with TRBJ2-1; 8 nucleotides agree with TRBD2. V lost 4 bases and J lost 4; bases outside the gene matches: 9. Germline CDR1 is MDHEN and CDR2 is SYDVKM. The CDR3 sequence is 16 residues long. The CDR3 loop reads CASSSYAGGAYNEQFF. The CDR3, as DNA: TGTGCCAGCAGTTCATACGCGGGGGGTGCATACAATGAGCAGTTCTTC.

V usage is TRBV2 and J usage is TRBJ1-6; no clear D gene. Trimming cost V 4 bases and J 3 bases, with 7 bases left between them. Germline V gene lookup returns CDR1 SNHLY and CDR2 FYNNEI. The CDR3 spans 14 residues. The CDR3 region is CASSGTVYNSPLHF. As DNA, the CDR3 is TGTGCCAGCAGTGGGACCGTCTATAATTCACCCCTCCACTTT.

The rearrangement joins TRBV9 to TRBJ1-5; no definite D call. Germline CDR1 reads SGDLS; CDR2 reads YYNGEE. The CDR3 runs to 13 residues. Trimming removed 2 bases from V and 0 bases from J, with 3 bases in between. CDR3 bases: TGTGCCAGCAGCGTGCATAGCAATCAGCCCCAGCATTTT. Its translation is CASSVHSNQPQHF.

This clone appeared a single time. The chain couples TRBV29-1 to TRBJ2-5; D is ambiguous. V dropped 7 bases and J dropped 1 base, with 7 bases sitting between them. CDR3 length: 11 amino acids. CDR1 and CDR2 from the germline V gene are SQVTM and ANQGSEA. CDR3 coding DNA: TGCAGCGGAGAGGTCCAAGAGACCCAGTACTTC. It encodes CSGEVQETQYF.

This clone was detected only a few times. The gene calls are TRBV9 and TRBJ1-5; 8 bases are a match to TRBD1. The V gene's germline CDR1 is SGDLS and CDR2 YYNGEE. Germline trimming cut 3 bases from V and 2 bases from J; bases unmatched to any gene: 1. CDR3 length: 14 amino acids. The CDR3 coding sequence is TGTGCCAGCAGCGGACAGGGGCGCAATCAGCCCCAGCATTTT. Residues: CASSGQGRNQPQHF.

This clone was detected a few times. Here the CDR3 reads CASAPGDGYGYTF. The CDR3 DNA sequence: TGCGCCAGCGCGCCAGGGGACGGCTATGGCTACACCTTC. V is TRBV10-1 and J is TRBJ1-2; tentative D call: TRBD1 (6 bases). The CDR3 runs to 13 residues. The V gene lost 8 bases and the J gene lost 4 bases, with 14 bases spanning the gap. Looked up from germline, CDR1 is WNHNN and CDR2 is SYGVQD (reference sequence).

This rearrangement joins TRBV28 to TRBJ1-2; the D gene is possibly TRBD1 (5 bases). The CDR3 has 15 residues. V was clipped by 1 base and J by 8 bases, with 17 bases between them. The germline CDR1 and CDR2 sequences are MDHEN and SYDVKM. The chain's CDR3 is CASSLLQRDLWGYTF. The CDR3 nucleotides read TGTGCCAGCAGTTTATTGCAGAGGGACCTGTGGGGCTACACCTTC.

The V and J genes are TRBV6-5 and TRBJ1-6; unclear D gene. Germline values: CDR1 MNHEY, CDR2 SVGAGI. The CDR3 covers 13 residues. Trimming removed 5 bases from V and 6 bases from J, with 8 bases in between. The CDR3 nucleotides are TGTGCCAGCAGTACCCGACTTAATTCACCCCTCCACTTT. It encodes CASSTRLNSPLHF.

The DNA for the CDR3 is TGTGCCACCAGCAGAGATCTTGGGGAAGAGACCCAGTACTTC. This encodes CATSRDLGEETQYF. This chain connects TRBV15 to TRBJ2-5, with unresolved D. The V and J ends lost 0 bases and 3 bases respectively, with 8 bases between them. The CDR3 runs 14 residues. CDR1 and CDR2 (germline): LNHNV, YYDKDF (reference sequence). The entire variable domain, with the rest obtained from reference TRBV15 and TRBJ2-5, is as follows: DAMVIQNPRYQVTQFGKPVTLSCSQTLNHNVMYWYQQKSSQAPKLLFHYYDKDFNNEADTPDNFQSRRPNTSFCFLDIRSPGLGDTAMYLCATSRDLGEETQYFGPGTRLLVL.

The chain carries TRBV7-6 and TRBJ2-7; TRBD1 aligns across 10 bases. This CDR3 is built from 14 residues. The germline CDR1 and CDR2 sequences are SGHVS and FNYEAQ. J was trimmed by 7 bases and V by 5 bases; bases with no gene match: 8. CDR3 sequence (DNA): TGTGCCAGCAGCCCCCGGGACAGGGGTCTGGAGCAGTACTTC. This sequence encodes CASSPRDRGLEQYF.

This chain connects TRBV28 to TRBJ2-7; 10 positions agree with TRBD1. CDR1 and CDR2 from the germline V gene are MDHEN and SYDVKM. With V trimmed by 6 bases and J by 4 bases, 12 bases remained unmatched. The CDR3 is 16 residues long. Here the CDR3 reads CASRNLPGQGRYEQYF. CDR3 in DNA: TGTGCCAGCAGGAACCTCCCGGGACAGGGGCGATACGAGCAGTACTTC.

J is TRBJ2-3 and V is TRBV28, with TRBD1 matching over 12 bases. V was pared by 4 bases and J by 3 bases, with 5 bases of the junction left unmatched. This CDR3 is built from 16 residues. Germline-derived CDR1 and CDR2 are MDHEN and SYDVKM. The DNA of the CDR3 is TGTGCCAGCAGTTCCGGGACAGGGGGCGGGACAGATACGCAGTATTTT. Protein product: CASSSGTGGGTDTQYF.

The chain recombines TRBV28 with TRBJ1-3; TRBD1 might be the D (5 bases). The CDR3 consists of 16 residues. The V end lost 3 bases, the J end lost 0 bases, and 12 bases lay between the germline ends. Germline V gene lookup returns CDR1 MDHEN and CDR2 SYDVKM. Written as DNA, the CDR3 is TGTGCCAGCAGTTTGGTTGGCGGGGGCTCTGGAAACACCATATATTTT. Its protein is CASSLVGGGSGNTIYF.

This clone was counted a single time. The V gene is TRBV5-1, the J gene TRBJ2-2, with 14 bases fitting TRBD2. V shed 7 bases and J 1 base; nucleotides not matched to a gene: 3. The length of the CDR3 is 16 residues. The V gene's germline CDR1 is SGHRS and CDR2 YFSETQ. The CDR3 DNA is TGCGCCAGCGGACTAGCGGGAGGAGTGAACACCGGGGAGCTGTTTTTT. Translated, it gives CASGLAGGVNTGELFF.

The V call is TRBV18, the J call TRBJ2-7, with TRBD2 matching over 9 bases. The CDR3 covers 15 residues. The V and J ends lost 2 bases and 4 bases, in that order; junction bases with no gene match: 6. Germline V gives CDR1 KGHSH, CDR2 LQKENI. Written as DNA, the CDR3 is TGTGCCAGCTCACCAGCGTTAGCGGGAGTATACGAGCAGTACTTC. Translating it yields CASSPALAGVYEQYF.

The chain recombines TRBV4-2 with TRBJ2-2; weak D call: TRBD2 (6 bases). V was clipped by 0 bases and J by 6 bases, with 14 bases between them. CDR3 length: 16 amino acids. Looked up from germline, CDR1 is LGHNA and CDR2 is YNFKEQ. The CDR3 DNA sequence: TGTGCCAGCAGCCAAGATCGGTACGGGAGCTCCGGGGAGCTGTTTTTT. Residues: CASSQDRYGSSGELFF.

The chain employs TRBV28 and TRBJ2-5; TRBD2 agrees at 7 bases. The trim removed 1 base at V and 2 bases at J, leaving 4 bases unmatched. Germline V lookup: CDR1 MDHEN, CDR2 SYDVKM. The CDR3 runs to 15 residues. CDR3 sequence (DNA): TGTGCCAGCAGTTTATTAGGGGAGGGGCAAGAGACCCAGTACTTC. This translates into CASSLLGEGQETQYF.

This clone showed up just once. The germline gene is not matched at one end of the junction; a read error may be the cause. The CDR3 nucleotides are TGTGCCAGCAGCTTTTCGGGTTCCTACAAGCAGTACTTC. This gives the protein CASSFSGSYKQYF. The rearrangement uses TRBV7-2 and TRBJ2-7; no clear D gene. The germline gives CDR1 SGHTA, CDR2 FQGNSA. The CDR3 runs to 13 residues.